This TCR beta chain was recovered during a study of blood T cell repertoires in COVID-19. The V gene end was trimmed by 0 bases and the J gene end by 1 base; junction bases not matched to a gene: 6. The length of the CDR3 is 17 residues. Germline CDR1 is LGHNA and CDR2 is YSLEER. This table comes from immunoSEQ multiplex PCR, and its TCRdb copy is limited to in-frame clones, with some not included. The sample records hundreds of thousands of clones, about 86% being singletons. This rearrangement joins TRBV4-3 to TRBJ1-2; 9 positions match TRBD1. Sequences were obtained from peripheral blood. The sequence derives from an elderly man with acute or convalescent COVID-19. CDR3 protein: CASSQDLGTGYNYGYTF. The CDR3 coding sequence is TGCGCCAGCAGCCAAGATTTAGGGACAGGGTATAACTATGGCTACACCTTC.